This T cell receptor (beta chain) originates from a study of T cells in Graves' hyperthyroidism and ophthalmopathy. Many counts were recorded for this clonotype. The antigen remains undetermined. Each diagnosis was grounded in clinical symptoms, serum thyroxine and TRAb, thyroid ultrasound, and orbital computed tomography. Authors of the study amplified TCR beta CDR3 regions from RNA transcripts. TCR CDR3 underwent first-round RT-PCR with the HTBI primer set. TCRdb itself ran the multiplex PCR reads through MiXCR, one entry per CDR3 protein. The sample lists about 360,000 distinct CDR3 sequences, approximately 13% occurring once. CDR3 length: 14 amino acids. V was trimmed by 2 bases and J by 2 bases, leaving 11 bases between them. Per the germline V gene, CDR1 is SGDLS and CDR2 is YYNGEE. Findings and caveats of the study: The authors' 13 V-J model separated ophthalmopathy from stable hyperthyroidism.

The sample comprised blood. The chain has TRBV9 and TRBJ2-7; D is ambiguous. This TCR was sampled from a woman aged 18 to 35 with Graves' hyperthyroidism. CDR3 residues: CASSVTDAPYEQYF. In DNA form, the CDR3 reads TGTGCCAGCAGCGTTACCGACGCGCCCTACGAGCAGTACTTC.